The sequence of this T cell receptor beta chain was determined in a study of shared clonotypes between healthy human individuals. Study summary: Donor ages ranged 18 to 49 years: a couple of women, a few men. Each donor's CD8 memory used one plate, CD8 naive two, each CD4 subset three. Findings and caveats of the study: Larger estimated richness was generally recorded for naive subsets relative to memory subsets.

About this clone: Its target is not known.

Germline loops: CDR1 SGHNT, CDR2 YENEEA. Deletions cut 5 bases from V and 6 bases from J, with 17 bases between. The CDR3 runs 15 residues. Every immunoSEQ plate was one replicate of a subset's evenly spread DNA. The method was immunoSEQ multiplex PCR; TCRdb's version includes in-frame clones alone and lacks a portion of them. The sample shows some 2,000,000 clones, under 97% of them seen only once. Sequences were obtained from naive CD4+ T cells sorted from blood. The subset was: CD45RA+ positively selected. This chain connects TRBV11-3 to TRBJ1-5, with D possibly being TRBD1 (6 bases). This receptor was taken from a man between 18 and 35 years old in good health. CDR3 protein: CASSRTGLMRQPQHF. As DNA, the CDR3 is TGTGCCAGCAGCCGAACAGGGTTAATGCGTCAGCCCCAGCATTTT. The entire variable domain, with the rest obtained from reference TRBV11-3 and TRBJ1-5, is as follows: EAGVVQSPRYKIIEKKQPVAFWCNPISGHNTLYWYLQNLGQGPELLIRYENEEAVDDSQLPKDRFSAERLKGVDSTLKIQPAELGDSAVYLCASSRTGLMRQPQHFGDGTRLSIL.